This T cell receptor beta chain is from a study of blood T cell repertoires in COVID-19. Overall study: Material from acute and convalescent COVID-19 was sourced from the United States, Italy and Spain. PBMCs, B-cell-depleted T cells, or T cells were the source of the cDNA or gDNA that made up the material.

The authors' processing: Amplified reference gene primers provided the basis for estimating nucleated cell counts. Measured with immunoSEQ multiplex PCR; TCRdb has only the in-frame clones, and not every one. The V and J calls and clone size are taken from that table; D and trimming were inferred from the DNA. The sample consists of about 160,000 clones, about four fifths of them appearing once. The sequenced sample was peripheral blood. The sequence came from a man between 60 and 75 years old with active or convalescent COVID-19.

The CDR3 DNA is TGTGCCAGCTCACCACTAAGGAGCGGGAGCTCCTACAATGAGCAGTTCTTC. It codes for CASSPLRSGSSYNEQFF. V and J are TRBV18 and TRBJ2-1; TRBD2 matches 8 bases. The CDR3 runs 17 residues. Germline V lookup: CDR1 KGHSH, CDR2 LQKENI. V was clipped by 1 base and J by 0 bases; unmatched bases: 5.